The sequence of this TCR beta chain was determined in a study of blood T cells in healthy people across ages. About the study: Template switching retrieved approximately one barcoded beta molecule for each two T cells. Study-level points and caveats: Diversity estimates drawn from one million T cells were deemed underestimates.

This CDR3 is built from 19 residues. V was shortened by 1 base and J by 0 bases, with 20 bases between the two germline ends. Germline V gene data show CDR1 as LGHDT and CDR2 as YNNKEL (reference sequence). A second PCR, run for 7 to 11 cycles, used a sample-barcoded 5' primer plus a J-beta primer mix. A minimum of 2.5 million CDR3-containing paired-end reads was obtained for each sample. TCRdb re-called the 5' RACE reads with MiXCR, one entry per CDR3 protein. Among 2 million or so distinct CDR3 sequences listed, roughly 50% were seen once. Of note for this clonotype: The antigen is unknown.

Collection of about 9.4 milliliters of peripheral blood was performed for each donor. The sequence came from a woman between 35 and 50 years old in good health. The chain couples TRBV3-1 to TRBJ2-3; tentatively, D is TRBD2 (6 bases). Specimen: blood. CDR3 sequence: CASSQGKGSSARSTDTQYF. The CDR3 nucleotides are TGTGCCAGCAGCCAAGGAAAGGGGTCTAGCGCCCGTAGCACAGATACGCAGTATTTT.